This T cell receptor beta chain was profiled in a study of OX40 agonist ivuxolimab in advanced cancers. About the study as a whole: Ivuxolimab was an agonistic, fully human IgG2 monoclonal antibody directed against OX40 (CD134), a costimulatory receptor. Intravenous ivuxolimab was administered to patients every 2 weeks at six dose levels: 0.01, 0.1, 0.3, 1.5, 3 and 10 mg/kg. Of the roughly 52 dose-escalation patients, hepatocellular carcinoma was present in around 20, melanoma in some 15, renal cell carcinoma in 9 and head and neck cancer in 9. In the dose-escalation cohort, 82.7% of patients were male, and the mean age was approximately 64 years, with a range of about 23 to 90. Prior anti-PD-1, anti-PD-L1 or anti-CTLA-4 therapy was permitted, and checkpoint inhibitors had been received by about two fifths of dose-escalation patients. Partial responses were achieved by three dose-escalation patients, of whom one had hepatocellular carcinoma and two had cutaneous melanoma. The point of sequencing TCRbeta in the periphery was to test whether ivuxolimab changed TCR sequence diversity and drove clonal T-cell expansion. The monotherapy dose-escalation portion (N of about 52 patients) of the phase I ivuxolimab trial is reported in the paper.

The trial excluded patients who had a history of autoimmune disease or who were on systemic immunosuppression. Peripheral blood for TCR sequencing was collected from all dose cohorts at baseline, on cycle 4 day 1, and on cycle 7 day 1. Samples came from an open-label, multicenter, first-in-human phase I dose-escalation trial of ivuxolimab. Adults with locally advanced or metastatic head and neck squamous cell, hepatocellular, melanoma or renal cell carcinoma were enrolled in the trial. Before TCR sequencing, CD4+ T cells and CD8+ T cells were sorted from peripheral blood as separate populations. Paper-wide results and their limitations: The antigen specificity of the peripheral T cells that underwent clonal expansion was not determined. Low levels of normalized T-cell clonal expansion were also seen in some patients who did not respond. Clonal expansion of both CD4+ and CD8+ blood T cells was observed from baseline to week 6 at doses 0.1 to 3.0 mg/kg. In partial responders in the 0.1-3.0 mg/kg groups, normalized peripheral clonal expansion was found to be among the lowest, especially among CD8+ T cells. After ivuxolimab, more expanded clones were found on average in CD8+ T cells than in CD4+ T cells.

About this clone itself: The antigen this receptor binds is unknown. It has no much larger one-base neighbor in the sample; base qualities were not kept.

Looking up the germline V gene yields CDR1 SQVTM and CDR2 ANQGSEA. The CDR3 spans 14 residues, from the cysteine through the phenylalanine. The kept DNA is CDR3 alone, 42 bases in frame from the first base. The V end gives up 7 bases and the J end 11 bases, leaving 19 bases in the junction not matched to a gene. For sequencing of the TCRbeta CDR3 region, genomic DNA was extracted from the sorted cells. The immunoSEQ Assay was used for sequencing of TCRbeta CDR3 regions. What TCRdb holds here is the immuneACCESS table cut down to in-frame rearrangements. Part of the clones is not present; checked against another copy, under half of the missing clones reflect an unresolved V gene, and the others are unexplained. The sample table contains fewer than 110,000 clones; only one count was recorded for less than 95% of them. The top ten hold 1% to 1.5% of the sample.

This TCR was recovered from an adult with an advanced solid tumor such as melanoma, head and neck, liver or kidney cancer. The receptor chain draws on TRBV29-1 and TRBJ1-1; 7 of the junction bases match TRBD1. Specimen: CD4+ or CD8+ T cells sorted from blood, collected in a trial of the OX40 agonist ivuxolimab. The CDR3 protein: CSAGTSGTVVKAFF. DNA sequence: TGCAGCGCGGGGACGAGCGGGACAGTCGTTAAGGCTTTCTTT.